Shown below are 32 T cell receptor beta chains from a single sample sequenced in a study of shared clonotypes between healthy human individuals. The method was immunoSEQ multiplex PCR; TCRdb's version includes in-frame clones alone and lacks a portion of them. Of some 2,000,000 clones listed, around 95% are singletons. Sequenced input: naive CD4+ T cells sorted from blood. The sample's subset: CD45RA+ positively selected. Every receptor here comes from a man between 18 and 35 years old in good health.

The genes are TRBV5-5 and TRBJ2-1; unclear D gene. Germline assignment: CDR1 SGHKS and CDR2 YYEKEE (reference sequence). V was trimmed by 0 bases and J by 10 bases, leaving 11 bases between them. The CDR3 is made up of 13 amino acids. CDR3 in amino acids: CASSLEVANEQFF. In DNA form, the CDR3 reads TGTGCCAGCAGCTTGGAGGTGGCTAACGAGCAGTTCTTC.

The gene calls are TRBV7-9 and TRBJ2-5; tentative D call: TRBD1 (6 bases). The CDR3 covers 14 residues. Trimming left V 2 bases short and J 5 bases short, with 12 bases between. Looked up from germline, CDR1 is SEHNR and CDR2 is FQNEAQ (reference sequence). CDR3 sequence (DNA): TGTGCCAGCAGCTTATCTCAGGGGCCTGAGACCCAGTACTTC. It specifies CASSLSQGPETQYF.

The gene calls are TRBV7-8 and TRBJ1-1; 7 bases are a match to TRBD1. The CDR3 contains 16 residues. J was trimmed by 0 bases and V by 3 bases; bases with no gene match: 7. Germline V gene lookup returns CDR1 SGHVS and CDR2 FQNEAQ. The CDR3 DNA sequence: TGTGCCAGCAGCTTGCGGGACAGAAACATGAACACTGAAGCTTTCTTT. It yields the protein CASSLRDRNMNTEAFF.

This clone was detected only once. The rearrangement uses TRBV18 and TRBJ2-7; TRBD2 is a possible D gene (6 bases). CDR3 size: 15 residues. Germline V CDR1 and CDR2: KGHSH, LQKENI. Trimming removed 3 bases from V and 7 bases from J, with 19 bases in between. The CDR3 reads CASSPGPNGGGEQYF. Written as DNA, the CDR3 is TGTGCCAGCTCACCTGGACCGAACGGCGGAGGGGAGCAGTACTTC.

This rearrangement joins TRBV4-3 to TRBJ1-6; D uncertain. CDR1 LGHNA and CDR2 YSLEER come from the germline V gene. V was trimmed by 0 bases and J by 6 bases, leaving 15 bases between them. This CDR3 region has 17 residues. CDR3 amino acids: CASSQDQPQATNSPLHF. CDR3 in DNA: TGCGCCAGCAGCCAAGATCAGCCGCAGGCTACTAATTCACCCCTCCACTTT.

The chain links TRBV2 to TRBJ2-4, with 12 bases lining up with TRBD2. The CDR3 spans 13 residues. CDR1 is SNHLY and CDR2 is FYNNEI in the germline V gene. Trimming cost V 6 bases and J 11 bases; bases outside gene matches: 5. The CDR3 loop is CASRPWTSGVQYF. CDR3 nucleotide sequence: TGTGCCAGCAGGCCCTGGACTAGCGGGGTTCAGTACTTC.

The rearrangement links TRBV5-5 to TRBJ2-2; TRBD1 aligns across 7 bases. J gave up 5 bases and V 1 base, and 11 bases lay outside the gene matches. Per germline, CDR1 SGHKS and CDR2 YYEKEE (reference sequence). This CDR3 spans 17 amino acids. The CDR3 here is CASSLSRGPKETGELFF. In nucleotides, the CDR3 is TGTGCCAGCAGCTTGTCGAGGGGGCCGAAGGAGACCGGGGAGCTGTTTTTT.

In this sample, this clone turned up a few times. The chain recombines TRBV5-4 with TRBJ1-6; D possibly corresponds to TRBD1 (6 bases). V lost 3 bases to trimming and J lost 10 bases, with 17 bases between them. This CDR3 spans 15 amino acids. Germline V gene sequence: CDR1 SGHNT, CDR2 YYREEE (reference sequence). This CDR3 reads CASSYGQNQGSPLHF. CDR3 DNA: TGTGCCAGCAGCTACGGACAGAATCAGGGCTCACCCCTCCACTTT.

The gene calls are TRBV6-5 and TRBJ2-3, with 9 bases identical to TRBD1. CDR3 length: 16 residues. The germline gives CDR1 MNHEY, CDR2 SVGAGI. V shed 0 bases, J shed 6 bases, and the junction held 7 bases outside the gene matches. The CDR3 loop reads CASSYSSGQGWDTQYF. The DNA of the CDR3 is TGTGCCAGCAGTTACTCGTCGGGACAGGGTTGGGATACGCAGTATTTT.

The V gene is TRBV14, the J gene TRBJ1-1; TRBD1 agrees at 7 bases. The V gene's germline CDR1 is SGHDN and CDR2 FVKESK. Trimming took 4 bases from V and 1 from J; bases not matched to a gene: 3. CDR3 length: 14 amino acids. The CDR3 loop is CASSPDRRNTEAFF. CDR3 sequence (DNA): TGTGCCAGCAGCCCGGACAGGCGGAACACTGAAGCTTTCTTT.

This sequence joins TRBV6-1 and TRBJ1-5; D is unresolved. Trimming stripped 6 bases from V and 0 bases from J, with 9 bases between. The CDR3 length is 14 residues. Germline V gene sequence: CDR1 MNHNS, CDR2 SASEGT. The CDR3: CASRPGYSNQPQHF. The CDR3 bases are TGTGCCAGCAGGCCCGGGTATAGCAATCAGCCCCAGCATTTT.

The chain has TRBV9 and TRBJ2-2; TRBD1 might be the D (6 bases). CDR3 length: 18 amino acids. Trimming removed 2 bases at V and 2 bases at J, with 19 bases between. Per germline, CDR1 SGDLS and CDR2 YYNGEE. The CDR3 nucleotides read TGTGCCAGCAGCGTCCCCAAATCAGGGGACCTCAACACCGGGGAGCTGTTTTTT. As protein: CASSVPKSGDLNTGELFF.

The rearrangement uses TRBV9 and TRBJ1-3; D may be TRBD1 (5 bases). There are 15 residues in the CDR3. The germline V gene encodes CDR1 SGDLS and CDR2 YYNGEE. V was cut by 3 bases and J by 1 base, with 11 bases left in between. The CDR3 reads CASSARGASGNTIYF. The CDR3 DNA sequence: TGTGCCAGCAGCGCAAGGGGAGCATCTGGAAACACCATATATTTT.

This clone was seen a single time. This chain's CDR3 is CASSSGQVSYNEQFF. DNA for the CDR3: TGTGCCAGCAGTTCGGGACAGGTCTCCTACAATGAGCAGTTCTTC. V is TRBV6-6 and J is TRBJ2-1; TRBD1 matches 8 bases. Germline CDR1 MNHNY, CDR2 SVGAGI (reference sequence). With 4 bases clipped from V and 0 bases from J, the junction kept 2 bases outside the gene matches. CDR3 size: 15 residues.

V usage is TRBV9 and J usage is TRBJ1-6, with TRBD1 identical over 7 bases. CDR1 is SGDLS, CDR2 YYNGEE, per germline. Germline trimming cut 2 bases from V and 2 bases from J; bases unmatched to any gene: 4. The length of the CDR3 is 16 residues. The CDR3 DNA reads TGTGCCAGCAGCGTTTCGACAGGGACCTATAATTCACCCCTCCACTTT. It codes for CASSVSTGTYNSPLHF.

The V call is TRBV4-1, the J call TRBJ2-1; TRBD2 matches 9 bases. Unmatched junction bases numbered 8, after V lost 0 bases and J lost 8 bases. Germline values: CDR1 MGHRA, CDR2 YSYEKL. The CDR3 is 16 residues long. CDR3 loop: CASSQDQGTSLDEQFF. In DNA form, the CDR3 reads TGCGCCAGCAGCCAAGATCAGGGGACTAGCCTTGATGAGCAGTTCTTC.

The rearrangement links TRBV7-2 to TRBJ2-7; 8 bases align to TRBD1. The CDR3 is 14 amino acids. The trim removed 7 bases at V and 2 bases at J, leaving 7 bases unmatched. Germline CDR1 reads SGHTA; CDR2 reads FQGNSA. The CDR3 sequence is CASTPETGAYEQYF. The CDR3 nucleotides are TGTGCCAGCACCCCCGAGACAGGGGCCTACGAGCAGTACTTC. The whole variable domain, filled in from reference TRBV7-2 and TRBJ2-7, reads GAGVSQSPSNKVTEKGKDVELRCDPISGHTALYWYRQSLGQGLEFLIYFQGNSAPDKSGLPSDRFSAERTGGSVSTLTIQRTQQEDSAVYLCASTPETGAYEQYFGPGTRLTVT.

The genes are TRBV9 and TRBJ2-3; no firm D call. This CDR3 has 14 amino acids. Germline loops: CDR1 SGDLS, CDR2 YYNGEE. Trimming pared 4 bases from V and 0 bases from J, leaving 9 bases between. This chain's CDR3 is CASSTTSSTDTQYF. Written as DNA, the CDR3 is TGTGCCAGCAGCACGACATCTAGCACAGATACGCAGTATTTT. The full variable domain, with the rest looked up from reference TRBV9 and TRBJ2-3, is DSGVTQTPKHLITATGQRVTLRCSPRSGDLSVYWYQQSLDQGLQFLIQYYNGEERAKGNILERFSAQQFPDLHSELNLSSLELGDSALYFCASSTTSSTDTQYFGPGTRLTVL.

The rearrangement joins TRBV10-2 to TRBJ1-6; 7 bases map to TRBD1. The germline V gene encodes CDR1 WSHSY and CDR2 SAAADI. This CDR3 is built from 15 residues. The V segment lost 6 bases and the J segment 7 bases; nucleotides outside the gene matches: 9. The CDR3 region has the DNA TGCGCCAGCAGACTCCGGGACAGCGAGAATTCACCCCTCCACTTT. This codes for CASRLRDSENSPLHF.

A single count supports this clone. The chain recombines TRBV27 with TRBJ2-3, with no clear D. Germline CDR1 reads MNHEY; CDR2 reads SMNVEV (reference sequence). The CDR3 consists of 14 residues. V dropped 0 bases and J dropped 2 bases, with 6 bases sitting between them. The CDR3 region has the DNA TGTGCCAGCAGTTTATCGCGCCCCACAGATACGCAGTATTTT. It is translated as CASSLSRPTDTQYF.

This chain uses TRBV6-1 with TRBJ2-2; 10 nucleotides line up with TRBD1. Germline CDR1 is MNHNS and CDR2 is SASEGT. The CDR3 is made up of 14 amino acids. V lost 4 bases and J lost 9; bases outside the gene matches: 5. In DNA form, the CDR3 reads TGTGCCAGCAGTGGAAGGGACAGGGGCCGGGAGCTGTTTTTT. It is translated as CASSGRDRGRELFF.

The chain combines TRBV30 with TRBJ2-7; D is perhaps TRBD2 (6 bases). The CDR3 totals 12 residues. Germline-derived CDR1 and CDR2 are GTSNPN and SVGIG (reference sequence). The CDR3 sequence is CAAQPGGNEQYF. The CDR3 nucleotides are TGTGCAGCCCAACCGGGCGGGAACGAGCAGTACTTC.

This clone was detected only once. The identical CDR3 is also encoded by other nucleotide sequences in the sample. The chain is built from TRBV18 and TRBJ2-3, with 9 bases identical to TRBD1. Trimming took 5 bases from V and 4 from J; bases not matched to a gene: 1. CDR1 is KGHSH and CDR2 is LQKENI in the germline V gene. This CDR3 region has 13 residues. Written as DNA, the CDR3 is TGTGCCAGCTCAGGACAGGGGCCAGATACGCAGTATTTT. This gives the protein CASSGQGPDTQYF.

Worth noting for this clone: The same CDR3 is also encoded by other DNA sequences in this sample. The rearrangement joins TRBV30 to TRBJ2-6; D ambiguous. Germline CDR1 and CDR2: GTSNPN and SVGIG (reference sequence). V was shortened by 0 bases and J by 1 base, with 4 bases between the two germline ends. The CDR3 contains 14 residues. The DNA of the CDR3 is TGTGCCTGGAGTGTAGGATCTGGGGCCAACGTCCTGACTTTC. Amino acids: CAWSVGSGANVLTF.

As for this clone: Within the sample, other DNA sequences also encode this same CDR3. This sequence joins TRBV9 and TRBJ2-7; D gene unclear. The CDR3 totals 13 residues. The germline gives CDR1 SGDLS, CDR2 YYNGEE. The germline V and J ends were trimmed by 2 bases and 2 bases, with 8 bases remaining between them. DNA of the CDR3: TGTGCCAGCAGCGTGGGCACAGCCTACGAGCAGTACTTC. It is translated as CASSVGTAYEQYF.

V gene TRBV5-4 combines with J gene TRBJ2-2; no clear D. CDR3 length: 14 amino acids. Trimming took 0 bases from V and 2 from J, leaving 5 bases between them. Per the germline V gene, CDR1 is SGHNT and CDR2 is YYREEE (reference sequence). The CDR3 DNA is TGTGCCAGCAGCTTGGCTTATAACACCGGGGAGCTGTTTTTT. The encoded protein is CASSLAYNTGELFF.

For this clone: Other DNA sequences in the sample encode the same CDR3. The chain has TRBV29-1 and TRBJ1-2; D remains ambiguous. CDR1 SQVTM and CDR2 ANQGSEA come from the germline V gene. This CDR3 contains 12 residues. Deletions cut 3 bases from V and 4 bases from J, with 9 bases between. The DNA for the CDR3 is TGCAGCGTTGACCCGGGAATCTATGGCTACACCTTC. Its protein is CSVDPGIYGYTF.

The rearrangement links TRBV5-6 to TRBJ1-1; 10 bases fit TRBD1. Germline CDR1 and CDR2: SGHDT and YYEEEE. There are 16 residues in the CDR3. The junction had 12 bases not matched to a gene; V was cut back by 5 bases and J by 5 bases. This chain's CDR3 is CASSPDRGFSGTEAFF. CDR3 DNA sequence: TGTGCCAGCAGTCCGGACAGGGGGTTTTCGGGAACTGAAGCTTTCTTT.

The chain employs TRBV21-1 and TRBJ2-7. TRBV21-1 has pseudogene status. This CDR3 has 9 amino acids. CDR3 sequence reads: CASYREQYF. The CDR3 DNA reads TGTGCCTCTTACCGCGAGCAGTACTTC.

This clone occurred once. This rearrangement joins TRBV28 to TRBJ2-7; D uncertain. Per germline, CDR1 MDHEN and CDR2 SYDVKM. The CDR3 extends over 12 amino acids. With 7 bases removed from V and 3 bases from J, the gap between germline ends came to 10 bases. CDR3 coding DNA: TGTGCCAGCACCGGGCCGGGCTACGAGCAGTACTTC. Translation gives CASTGPGYEQYF. The whole variable domain, filled in from reference TRBV28 and TRBJ2-7, reads DVKVTQSSRYLVKRTGEKVFLECVQDMDHENMFWYRQDPGLGLRLIYFSYDVKMKEKGDIPEGYSVSREKKERFSLILESASTNQTSMYLCASTGPGYEQYFGPGTRLTVT.

CDR3 in amino acids: CASSLGGTRYEQYF. CDR3 coding DNA: TGTGCCAGCAGCTTAGGAGGGACTAGGTACGAGCAGTACTTC. The V and J genes are TRBV7-8 and TRBJ2-7; the match to TRBD2 covers 8 bases. The germline V gene encodes CDR1 SGHVS and CDR2 FQNEAQ. The length of the CDR3 is 14 residues. V was pared by 1 base and J by 4 bases, with 3 bases of the junction left unmatched.

The chain carries TRBV18 and TRBJ2-7; 12 bases fit TRBD1. CDR1 is KGHSH, CDR2 LQKENI, per germline. The CDR3 is 15 residues long. V trimming: 4 bases; J trimming: 7 bases; junction bases outside the gene matches: 8. In nucleotides, the CDR3 is TGTGCCAGCTCACTCACCGGGACAGGGGGCTGGGAGCAGTACTTC. Its translation is CASSLTGTGGWEQYF.